This record concerns one T cell receptor beta chain sequence. What it recognizes is unknown. It was roughly 10 milliliters of peripheral blood that were drawn from each donor. The second PCR ran roughly 6 to 11 cycles with a sample-barcoded 5' primer and J-beta primers. Every single cDNA molecule received a tag from a template-switch adaptor with 12 random nucleotides. MiXCR was run by TCRdb on the 5' RACE reads, yielding one entry per CDR3 protein. The sample has around 1.5 million distinct CDR3 sequences; roughly 64% are singletons. The sample originates from a study of blood T cells in healthy people across ages. Study-level background: Researchers report that template switching captured about one barcoded beta molecule per two T cells. Overall study results and limits: The lack of PBMC sorting stopped any conclusive naive versus antigen-experienced comparison.

The CDR3 consists of 13 residues. V lost 2 bases, J lost 10 bases, and 12 bases lay in between. Germline lookup yields CDR1 WNHNN and CDR2 SYGVQD (reference sequence). The chain links TRBV10-1 to TRBJ2-1, with D possibly matching TRBD1 (5 bases). Source material: blood. This TCR was sampled from a man aged 18 to 30 in good health. CDR3 region: CASSEQGRVEQFF. CDR3 in DNA: TGCGCCAGCAGTGAGCAGGGAAGGGTCGAGCAGTTCTTC.